This paragraph reports one T cell receptor beta chain. Both TCR beta VDJ combination and CDR3 sequence profiling were carried out. Genomic DNA was the template for this profiling. MiXCR, applied by TCRdb to the reads, yields one record per CDR3 protein. The table has some 180,000 distinct CDR3 sequences, less than 55% seen once. The germline V gene has CDR1 KGHDR and CDR2 SFDVKD. V was pared by 9 bases and J by 2 bases, with 5 bases of the junction left unmatched. The CDR3 is 13 residues long. The source of the sample is a study of CD8+CD57+ T cells in acquired aplastic anemia. The chain links TRBV24-1 to TRBJ1-1, with 7 bases fitting TRBD1. The sequenced material came from sorted CD4+, CD8+, or CD8+CD57+ T cells (not recorded which) from PBMCs. This TCR derives from a human donor in good health. CDR3 region: CATQTGSNTEAFF. Written as DNA, the CDR3 is TGTGCCACCCAGACAGGGTCCAACACTGAAGCTTTCTTT.